The TCR beta chain under discussion was sequenced for a study of T-cell memory formation after mild COVID-19 (TCRdb year 2021). Regarding the complete study: TCR sequence clusters from the two donors were largely donor specific. T-cell clones expanding and contracting after mild COVID-19 in two donors were tracked by longitudinal TCRalpha and TCRbeta repertoire sequencing. Two young, previously healthy adult volunteers, one female and one male, were included in the cohort. Paper-wide results and their limitations: Some responding clones were detected in pre-infection memory, suggesting pre-existing cross-reactive memory T cells joined the SARS-CoV-2 response. Clones contracting from day 15 to 85 had balanced CD4/CD8 phenotypes, while a second wave expanding from day 15 to 37 was biased towards CD4+. Contracting CD4+ clones turned up mainly in the CM and EM memory subsets, whereas EMRA was where CD8+ clones were enriched. Only two mild cases were covered by the study, and larger cohorts that include severe cases with pre-infection samples were considered necessary. SARS-CoV-2 specificity was not confirmed for the second-wave clones peaking on day 37.

V loses 3 bases of germline sequence and J loses 3 bases, and the interval between the two ends is 15 bases. CDR1 SGDLS and CDR2 YYNGEE are derived from the germline V gene. Inclusive of the bounding cysteine and phenylalanine, the CDR3 is 15 residues long. Only the CDR3 region is kept as DNA, spanning 45 bases read in frame from base 1. The sample was run on an Illumina NovaSeq 6000. cDNA libraries for TCRalpha and TCRbeta were prepared by 5'RACE using constant-segment primers, with sample barcodes and unique molecular identifiers added. RNA was extracted from every sample with Trizol reagent. Libraries were amplified in two PCR steps, with a second sample barcode and Illumina TruSeq adapters added in the second step. Sequencing of libraries was performed on an Illumina NovaSeq with 2 x 150 bp paired-end reads. The original pipeline was this. Demultiplexing of reads and collapsing into UMI-guided consensus sequences were performed with migec v1.2.7. With mixcr v2.1.11, UMI consensuses were aligned to TRA and TRB V and J templates and assembled into clonotypes. Expanded or contracted clonotypes were those called significant by both edgeR and NoisET, with noise models trained on biological replicates. For edgeR calls, the cutoffs were a false discovery rate-adjusted p below 0.01 and a log2 fold-change threshold of 1. As an exploratory analysis of dynamics, PCA with hierarchical clustering was applied to max-normalized trajectories of the 1000 most abundant clonotypes. Each responding clone was given a CD4 or CD8 phenotype based on the CD4+ and CD8+ repertoires, which had been sequenced separately. Using fastp at Q25 and MiXCR, TCRdb reprocessed the public reads and kept productive beta chains. All rows with the same CDR3 protein become a single entry with the most common DNA and genes. It is TCRdb's table, rather than the study itself, that gives the V and J calls and clone size. This sample has around 450,000 distinct CDR3 sequences in its table, and roughly 26% of those were observed once. Around 9.5% of the sample lies in the top ten.

Ficoll-Paque density gradient centrifugation was used to isolate PBMCs. As concerns this clonotype: Its binding antigen is unknown. The record has no base qualities; no much larger clone is one base away.

The source material was PBMCs or a T cell subset sorted from them (not recorded which). The chain couples TRBV9 to TRBJ1-2, and the D gene may be TRBD1, 5 bases matching. The clonotype comes from an adult woman who had mild COVID-19 (a few samples of this study predate the infection). The sample titles of this study are shuffled in the database, so cell type and time point are left out; the donor was told from shared clones. The DNA sequence reads TGTGCCAGCAGCGCTCGCGCGGGGGGGGACTATGGCTACACCTTC. It translates as CASSARAGGDYGYTF.